The present entry profiles one T cell receptor (beta chain) with its context. Time point reported: persistent/refractory GD, antithyroid drugs over 5 years with positive TRAb. Extracted PBMC RNA gave rise to the TCR library. The data were obtained in a study of regulatory T cells in long-lasting Graves disease. Through Arm-PCR of CDR3 regions and iRepertoire HTBI primers, TCR beta libraries were built. MiXCR was run by TCRdb on the multiplex PCR reads, yielding one entry per CDR3 protein. This sample yields 600,000 to 850,000 distinct CDR3 sequences, of which 30% are seen a single time; around 42% belongs to the top ten. This CDR3 has 13 amino acids. CDR1 SEHNR and CDR2 FQNEAQ come from the germline V gene (reference sequence).

The chain is built from TRBV7-9 and TRBJ2-5; either TRBD1 or TRBD2 may fit D (7 bases each). This TCR came from a female donor with Graves disease. The sample here was peripheral blood mononuclear cells (PBMCs), taken when the disease was refractory, from a patient treated with antithyroid drugs. CDR3 DNA sequence: TGTGCGTCGGGGGGACAGCCACAAGAGACCCAGTACTTC. It specifies CASGGQPQETQYF.